These T cell receptor beta chains were read from a single sample in a study of blood T cell repertoires in COVID-19. The assay was immunoSEQ multiplex PCR, and TCRdb's table has in-frame clones only and misses some. The sample has nearly 200,000 clones, 86% seen once; the top ten hold 0.75% to 0.95%. Sequencing was carried out using peripheral blood. Receptor source: a woman between 65 and 79 years old with acute or convalescent COVID-19. The CDR3 runs from the conserved cysteine through the conserved F or W. Each record gives: clone size, V gene, J gene, D gene, CDR3 DNA, CDR3 protein. A D gene is named only where the DNA matches it firmly. Expanded clones get a size class; other rows say once, few or many, or leave the size out.

>.|TRBV2|TRBJ2-7|.
TGTGCCAGCAGTGACGGAGGGCCCACCTACGAGCAGTACTTC
CASSDGGPTYEQYF
>.|TRBV2|TRBJ1-5|.
TGTGCCAGCAGTAGGGACTTACTTCAGCCCCAGCATTTT
CASSRDLLQPQHF
>.|TRBV5-1|TRBJ1-4|.
TGCGCCAGCAGCTCAGACACGGCAACTAATGAAAAACTGTTTTTT
CASSSDTATNEKLFF
>few|TRBV18|TRBJ2-1|TRBD2
TGTGCCAGCTCACCCCAACCCCCCGGGACTAGCAATGAGCAGTTCTTC
CASSPQPPGTSNEQFF
>.|TRBV27|TRBJ2-7|TRBD2
TGTGCCAGCAGTAGAGAGCGGGGCCCAGAGTACGAGCAGTACTTC
CASSRERGPEYEQYF
>.|TRBV18|TRBJ2-2|TRBD1
TGTGCCAGCTCACCAAGGGCCGGGACAGGATCCACCGGGGAGCTGTTTTTT
CASSPRAGTGSTGELFF
>.|TRBV7-2|TRBJ1-1|TRBD1
TGTGCCAGCAGGATAGACAGGGGAGCAGCTTTCTTT
CASRIDRGAAFF
>.|TRBV29-1|TRBJ1-2|TRBD1
TGCAGCGTTTCGACAGGGGACTATGGCTACACCTTC
CSVSTGDYGYTF
>.|TRBV28|TRBJ1-1|.
TGTGCCAGCAGCCCCGGGGTGAAGCGCACTGAAGCTTTCTTT
CASSPGVKRTEAFF
>.|TRBV5-1|TRBJ2-5|.
TGCGCCAGCAGCTTGGACCCGGGGATGATTGGAGAGACCCAGTACTTC
CASSLDPGMIGETQYF
>.|TRBV28|TRBJ1-4|.
TGTGCCAGCTCTTGGTGGACGGAGGCAACTAATGAAAAACTGTTTTTT
CASSWWTEATNEKLFF
>.|TRBV3-1/TRBV3-2|TRBJ1-5|.
TGTGCCACGAGGGGAGGGGTGGGGCAGCCCCAGCATTTT
CATRGGVGQPQHF
>once|TRBV6-2/TRBV6-3|TRBJ1-1|.
TGTGCCAGCAGTTACCCCAACAGGGCACGAAGGAACACTGAAGCTTTCTTT
CASSYPNRARRNTEAFF
>.|TRBV18|TRBJ2-2|TRBD2
TGTGCCAGCTCACAAACCGGGACTAGCGCGATGAGTTCCGGGGAGCTGTTTTTT
CASSQTGTSAMSSGELFF
>.|TRBV24-1|TRBJ2-1|.
TGTGCCACCTGTCAGGCCCCGTGCAATGAGCAGTTCTTC
CATCQAPCNEQFF
>.|TRBV19|TRBJ1-1|.
TGTGCCAGTAGTAATACAGGGCTGAACACTGAAGCTTTCTTT
CASSNTGLNTEAFF
>.|TRBV7-2|TRBJ2-2|.
TGTGCCAGCAGCCCTCCGTACACCGGGGAGCTGTTTTTT
CASSPPYTGELFF
>.|TRBV7-2|TRBJ1-4|TRBD1
TGTGCCAGCAGCTTAGGCGGGACAGGGTATGAAAAACTGTTTTTT
CASSLGGTGYEKLFF
>.|TRBV11-2|TRBJ2-2|.
TGTGCCAGCAGCTTAACCCCCACAGGGTTCGGGGAGCTGTTTTTT
CASSLTPTGFGELFF
>.|TRBV4-2|TRBJ2-7|.
TGTGCCAGCAGCCAAGAAAGGTTTGTAGGGACTCCGTACTTC
CASSQERFVGTPYF
>few|TRBV6-5|TRBJ1-1|.
TGTGCCAGCAGTTACTCGGGGCTGGGCACTGAAGCTTTCTTT
CASSYSGLGTEAFF
>.|TRBV5-4|TRBJ2-3|TRBD2
TGTGCCAGCAGCCCTTCTAGCGGGAGGTCAGATACGCAGTATTTT
CASSPSSGRSDTQYF
>.|TRBV6-1|TRBJ1-5|TRBD1
TGTGCCAGCAGTGGGTCGGGACAGTTAAGCAATCAGCCCCAGCATTTT
CASSGSGQLSNQPQHF
>.|TRBV29-1|TRBJ2-5|.
TGCAGCGTTGAGCCGGGGGGCGTAGGGGAGACCCAGTACTTC
CSVEPGGVGETQYF
>.|TRBV24-1|TRBJ2-1|TRBD2
TGTGCCACCCGGGACAGAACTAGCGGGGGCCCGTACAATGAGCAGTTCTTC
CATRDRTSGGPYNEQFF
>once|TRBV7-2|TRBJ2-1|.
TGTGCCAGCAGCTTGACCCCGACAGGTCTCAGCGGGATGGAGCAGTTCTTC
CASSLTPTGLSGMEQFF
>.|TRBV2|TRBJ1-1|.
TGTGCCAGCCATGACAGGTTAAACACTGAAGCTTTCTTT
CASHDRLNTEAFF
>.|TRBV2|TRBJ2-3|.
TGTGCCAGCCGCCCGAGCGGCCTCACAGATACGCAGTATTTT
CASRPSGLTDTQYF
>few|TRBV7-3|TRBJ2-1|TRBD2
TGTGCCAGCAGCCGTTTTTCGACTAGCGGGAGAGGGAGCTCCTACAATGAGCAGTTCTTC
CASSRFSTSGRGSSYNEQFF
>.|TRBV5-4|TRBJ2-3|TRBD2
TGTGCCAGCAGCTTGGCCCCGGGAGCGGGGGGGACAGATACGCAGTATTTT
CASSLAPGAGGTDTQYF
>once|TRBV10-3|TRBJ1-3|.
TGTGCCATCAGGATAGACACCTCTGGAAACACCATATATTTT
CAIRIDTSGNTIYF
>.|TRBV19|TRBJ1-5|.
TGTGCCAGCAACGATAGAAATAGCAATCAGCCCCAGCATTTT
CASNDRNSNQPQHF
>.|TRBV5-1|TRBJ2-2|TRBD1
TGCGCCAGCACAGACAGGGGTGGCACCGGGGAGCTGTTTTTT
CASTDRGGTGELFF
>.|TRBV6-5|TRBJ2-5|.
TGTGCCAGCAGGGGGTCGGGGGAAGAGACCCAGTACTTC
CASRGSGEETQYF
>few|TRBV4-3|TRBJ2-5|.
TGCGCCAGCAGCCAAGAGGCTCCAATGGAGACCCAGTACTTC
CASSQEAPMETQYF
>once|TRBV6-5|TRBJ1-2|.
TGTGCCAGCAGTAATACAGGGTATGGCTACACCTTC
CASSNTGYGYTF
>.|TRBV7-3|TRBJ2-1|TRBD2
TGTGCCAGCAGCTTATACGAGCGGGAGGGCCGTCGTGAGCAGTTCTTC
CASSLYEREGRREQFF
>.|TRBV10-1|TRBJ2-3|TRBD2
TGCGCCAGCAGTGATACGCGGGGGGGCCTGTATACGCAGTATTTT
CASSDTRGGLYTQYF
>.|TRBV29-1|TRBJ2-7|.
TGCAGCGTTGAAGATTCTGCAGTTCCCTACGAGCAGTACTTC
CSVEDSAVPYEQYF
>.|TRBV2|TRBJ2-5|TRBD2
TGTGCCAGCAGTCCGGGACTAGCGGGGGCTGGAGAGACCCAGTACTTC
CASSPGLAGAGETQYF
>.|TRBV18|TRBJ1-5|.
TGTGCCAGCTCGCCCGGACAGAACAATCAGCCCCAGCATTTT
CASSPGQNNQPQHF
>.|TRBV7-9|TRBJ1-4|.
TGTGCCAGCAGTACCGGGACAACTAATGAAAAACTGTTTTTT
CASSTGTTNEKLFF
>.|TRBV5-1|TRBJ2-1|TRBD2
TGCGCCAGCAGCCCTGGGACTAGCGGACCTTACAATGAGCAGTTCTTC
CASSPGTSGPYNEQFF
>once|TRBV5-1|TRBJ1-6|.
TGCGCCAGCAGCTTGGTACAGGGAAATTCACCCCTCCACTTT
CASSLVQGNSPLHF